This is a list of T cell receptor beta chains from one sample in a study of CD8+CD57+ T cells in acquired aplastic anemia. Each CDR3 protein is one row after TCRdb ran MiXCR on the reads. The table includes some 140,000 distinct CDR3 sequences, 40% to 65% detected once. The sample was sorted CD4+, CD8+, or CD8+CD57+ T cells (not recorded which) from PBMCs. All receptors come from a human donor with aplastic anemia. The CDR3 runs from the conserved cysteine through the conserved F or W. A D gene is named only where the DNA matches it firmly. Rows give clone size only sometimes, using once, few, many, or a class for an expanded clone.

cdr3_length,j_call,clone_size,d_call,v_call,cdr3_aa,cdr3_nt
15,TRBJ2-4,many,TRBD2,TRBV13,CASSTSGGAGNIQYF,TGTGCCAGCAGCACCAGCGGGGGGGCCGGTAACATTCAGTACTTC
15,TRBJ1-5,many,TRBD1,TRBV12-3/TRBV12-4,CASSLGDRGLQPQHF,TGTGCCAGCAGTTTAGGGGACAGGGGGCTTCAGCCCCAGCATTTT
16,TRBJ1-1,NA,NA,TRBV3-1,CASSQRNRAGNTEAFF,TGTGCCAGCAGCCAACGGAACAGGGCGGGGAACACTGAAGCTTTCTTT
13,TRBJ1-5,many,NA,TRBV19,CASSISGGQPQHF,TGTGCCAGTAGTATTTCGGGAGGCCAGCCCCAGCATTTT
13,TRBJ2-7,NA,NA,TRBV19,CASSPGRGLEQYF,TGTGCCAGTAGCCCCGGGCGGGGTCTCGAGCAGTACTTC
15,TRBJ1-5,NA,TRBD1,TRBV4-1,CASSQALTGNQPQHF,TGCGCCAGCAGCCAAGCCTTGACAGGGAATCAGCCCCAGCATTTT
15,TRBJ1-1,NA,NA,TRBV20-1,CSAPRGFLGNTEAFF,TGCAGTGCCCCGAGGGGATTCCTGGGGAACACTGAAGCTTTCTTT
11,TRBJ2-1,NA,NA,TRBV24-1,CATSQGYEQFF,TGTGCCACCAGTCAGGGATATGAGCAGTTCTTC
14,TRBJ2-3,medium-sized,NA,TRBV25-1,CASSAFRDTDTQYF,TGTGCCAGCAGTGCTTTTAGGGACACAGATACGCAGTATTTT
11,TRBJ2-6,few,NA,TRBV2,CASSGANVLTF,TGTGCCAGCTCTGGGGCCAACGTCCTGACTTTC
9,TRBJ2-7,many,NA,TRBV24-1,CATNYEQYF,TGTGCCACCAACTACGAGCAGTACTTC
14,TRBJ2-3,many,TRBD1,TRBV19,CASRGQVSTDTQYF,TGTGCCAGTAGAGGACAGGTGAGCACAGATACGCAGTATTTT
12,TRBJ1-5,NA,NA,TRBV15,CATSSQNQPQHF,TGTGCCACCAGCAGCCAAAATCAGCCCCAGCATTTT
14,TRBJ2-1,many,NA,TRBV4-1,CASRSSAGYNEQFF,TGCGCCAGCCGCTCTTCGGCTGGTTACAATGAGCAGTTCTTC
14,TRBJ2-1,few,NA,TRBV24-1,CATSGEGGGNEQFF,TGTGCCACCAGTGGTGAAGGGGGAGGAAATGAGCAGTTCTTC
14,TRBJ2-3,many,TRBD1,TRBV2,CASSKRDRSDTQYF,TGTGCCAGCAGTAAACGGGACAGGTCAGATACGCAGTATTTT
12,TRBJ1-1,NA,NA,TRBV29-1,CSVVRGGGEAFF,TGCAGCGTTGTAAGGGGGGGGGGAGAAGCTTTCTTT
17,TRBJ1-1,NA,TRBD1,TRBV7-8,CASSLGMAGGAGTEAFF,TGTGCCAGCAGCTTAGGAATGGCAGGGGGCGCGGGCACTGAAGCTTTCTTT
15,TRBJ1-2,once,TRBD1,TRBV24-1,CATSSRDRGLDGYTF,TGTGCCACCAGCTCAAGGGACAGGGGCCTCGATGGCTACACCTTC
15,TRBJ2-3,few,NA,TRBV6-2/TRBV6-3,CASSPGFSSTDTQYF,TGTGCCAGCAGCCCGGGTTTTTCTAGCACAGATACGCAGTATTTT
12,TRBJ2-7,many,NA,TRBV27,CASSSSTLEQYF,TGTGCCAGCAGTTCCTCGACCCTGGAGCAGTACTTC
14,TRBJ1-2,medium-sized,TRBD1,TRBV27,CASSLQGANYGYTF,TGTGCCAGCAGTTTGCAGGGGGCGAACTATGGCTACACCTTC
15,TRBJ2-7,NA,TRBD2,TRBV6-5,CASSGVGSGSYEQYF,TGTGCCAGCAGTGGGGTGGGTAGCGGGAGCTACGAGCAGTACTTC
13,TRBJ1-5,once,NA,TRBV19,CASNSGSNQPQHF,TGTGCCAGTAACTCAGGGAGCAATCAGCCCCAGCATTTT
15,TRBJ1-5,few,TRBD1,TRBV15,CATSRPGTAVTAQHF,TGTGCCACCAGCAGACCAGGGACAGCGGTCACGGCCCAGCATTTT
12,TRBJ2-7,many,NA,TRBV19,CASSPTGVEQYF,TGTGCCAGTAGTCCAACAGGCGTCGAGCAGTACTTC
15,TRBJ2-5,many,NA,TRBV12-3/TRBV12-4,CASSSLLGRGETQYF,TGTGCCAGCAGTTCCCTACTGGGACGGGGAGAGACCCAGTACTTC
13,TRBJ1-2,NA,TRBD1,TRBV19,CASSRTGNYGYTF,TGTGCCAGTAGTCGGACAGGGAACTATGGCTACACCTTC
14,TRBJ2-7,many,NA,TRBV5-5,CASSVGTLRNEQYF,TGTGCCAGCAGCGTTGGGACGCTTCGGAACGAGCAGTACTTC
15,TRBJ2-2,many,TRBD2,TRBV2,CASSGRGGHTGELFF,TGTGCCAGCAGTGGGCGGGGGGGTCACACCGGGGAGCTGTTTTTT
15,TRBJ1-5,NA,NA,TRBV9,CASSLGPANNQPQHF,TGTGCCAGCAGCCTTGGACCGGCTAACAATCAGCCCCAGCATTTT
14,TRBJ1-3,NA,NA,TRBV25-1,CASTSSGSGNTIYF,TGTGCCAGCACCTCCTCGGGATCTGGAAACACCATATATTTT
14,TRBJ2-7,NA,NA,TRBV25-1,CASSIRGDTYEQYF,TGTGCCAGCAGTATCCGGGGAGACACGTACGAGCAGTACTTC
17,TRBJ2-1,NA,NA,TRBV29-1,CSVALYPPATDYNEQFF,TGCAGCGTTGCCTTATATCCCCCCGCGACAGACTACAATGAGCAGTTCTTC
13,TRBJ2-5,NA,NA,TRBV7-3,CASSSQAAGTQYF,TGTGCCAGCAGCTCTCAGGCCGCGGGGACCCAGTACTTC
19,TRBJ2-1,many,TRBD2,TRBV11-1,CASSLARTSGGPDYNEQFF,TGTGCCAGCAGCTTAGCTCGGACTAGCGGGGGGCCCGATTACAATGAGCAGTTCTTC
16,TRBJ1-6,NA,NA,TRBV10-3,CAISEGVGAGWSPLHF,TGTGCCATCAGTGAGGGGGTCGGGGCAGGGTGGTCACCCCTCCACTTT
18,TRBJ1-1,many,NA,TRBV19,CASSSGPFGSSSLAEAFF,TGTGCCAGTAGTTCAGGGCCTTTTGGCAGCAGTAGTCTCGCTGAAGCTTTCTTT
12,TRBJ2-7,few,NA,TRBV20-1,CSARGHSYEQYF,TGCAGTGCCCGGGGCCATAGCTACGAGCAGTACTTC
17,TRBJ1-1,many,TRBD1,TRBV5-6,CASSWAGQGLMNTEAFF,TGTGCCAGCAGCTGGGCGGGACAGGGCCTCATGAACACTGAAGCTTTCTTT
12,TRBJ2-5,many,NA,TRBV6-5,CASSMREETQYF,TGTGCCAGCAGTATGCGGGAAGAGACCCAGTACTTC
15,TRBJ2-5,many,TRBD2,TRBV12-3/TRBV12-4,CASSTGLVAQETQYF,TGTGCCAGCAGTACAGGACTAGTCGCCCAAGAGACCCAGTACTTC
15,TRBJ2-6,NA,NA,TRBV19,CASSIVGQGANVLTF,TGTGCCAGTAGTATAGTGGGACAAGGGGCCAACGTCCTGACTTTC
13,TRBJ2-7,few,NA,TRBV7-2,CASSSMDGYEQYF,TGTGCCAGCAGCTCGATGGACGGCTACGAGCAGTACTTC
10,TRBJ2-2,few,NA,TRBV7-9,CASSSGELFF,TGTGCCAGCAGCTCCGGGGAGCTGTTTTTT
17,TRBJ2-7,NA,NA,TRBV2,CASSYSTVPGGPYEQYF,TGTGCCAGCAGTTACTCGACGGTTCCCGGGGGCCCTTACGAGCAGTACTTC
14,TRBJ2-5,many,NA,TRBV5-6,CASSLVADQETQYF,TGTGCCAGCAGCTTGGTTGCGGATCAAGAGACCCAGTACTTC
12,TRBJ2-1,NA,TRBD2,TRBV7-6,CASSPSGGEQFF,TGTGCCAGCAGCCCGAGCGGGGGCGAGCAGTTCTTC
14,TRBJ2-3,NA,NA,TRBV19,CASSPRGRLDTQYF,TGTGCCAGTAGTCCGCGGGGGCGTTTAGATACGCAGTATTTT
14,TRBJ1-2,NA,TRBD1,TRBV5-1,CASSSAGTGVGYTF,TGCGCCAGCAGCTCCGCGGGGACAGGGGTCGGCTACACCTTC
15,TRBJ2-2,many,TRBD2,TRBV5-1,CASRPGLAGAGELFF,TGCGCCAGCAGGCCGGGACTAGCGGGGGCCGGGGAGCTGTTTTTT